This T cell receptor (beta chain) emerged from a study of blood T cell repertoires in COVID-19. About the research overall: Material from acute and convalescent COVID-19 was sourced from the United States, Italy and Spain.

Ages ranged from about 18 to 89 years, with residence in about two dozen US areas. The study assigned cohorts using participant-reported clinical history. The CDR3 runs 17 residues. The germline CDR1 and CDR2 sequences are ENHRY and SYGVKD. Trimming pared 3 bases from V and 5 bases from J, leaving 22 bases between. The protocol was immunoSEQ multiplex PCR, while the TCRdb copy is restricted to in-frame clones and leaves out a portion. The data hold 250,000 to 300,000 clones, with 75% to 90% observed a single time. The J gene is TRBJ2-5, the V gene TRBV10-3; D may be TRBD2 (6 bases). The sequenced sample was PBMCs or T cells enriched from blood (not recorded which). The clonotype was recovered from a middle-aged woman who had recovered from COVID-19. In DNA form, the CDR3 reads TGTGCCATCAGTGACGGTGTTAGCACGGGAGTAAGTGAGACCCAGTACTTC. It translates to CAISDGVSTGVSETQYF.